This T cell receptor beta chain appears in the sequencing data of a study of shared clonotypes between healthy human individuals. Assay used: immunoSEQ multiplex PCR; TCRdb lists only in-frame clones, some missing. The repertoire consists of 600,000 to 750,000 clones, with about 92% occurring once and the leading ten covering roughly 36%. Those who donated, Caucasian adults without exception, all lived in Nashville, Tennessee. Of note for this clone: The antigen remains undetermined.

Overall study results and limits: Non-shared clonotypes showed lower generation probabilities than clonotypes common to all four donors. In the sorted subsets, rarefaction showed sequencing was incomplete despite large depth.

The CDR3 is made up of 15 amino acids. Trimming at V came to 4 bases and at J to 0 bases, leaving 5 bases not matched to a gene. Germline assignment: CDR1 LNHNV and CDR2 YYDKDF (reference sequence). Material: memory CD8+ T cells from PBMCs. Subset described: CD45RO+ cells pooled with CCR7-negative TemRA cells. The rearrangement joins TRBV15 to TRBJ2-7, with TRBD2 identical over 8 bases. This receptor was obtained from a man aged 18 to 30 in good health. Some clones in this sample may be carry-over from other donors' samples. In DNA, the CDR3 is TGTGCCACCAGCACTCTGAGCGGGAGCTCCTACGAGCAGTACTTC. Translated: CATSTLSGSSYEQYF.